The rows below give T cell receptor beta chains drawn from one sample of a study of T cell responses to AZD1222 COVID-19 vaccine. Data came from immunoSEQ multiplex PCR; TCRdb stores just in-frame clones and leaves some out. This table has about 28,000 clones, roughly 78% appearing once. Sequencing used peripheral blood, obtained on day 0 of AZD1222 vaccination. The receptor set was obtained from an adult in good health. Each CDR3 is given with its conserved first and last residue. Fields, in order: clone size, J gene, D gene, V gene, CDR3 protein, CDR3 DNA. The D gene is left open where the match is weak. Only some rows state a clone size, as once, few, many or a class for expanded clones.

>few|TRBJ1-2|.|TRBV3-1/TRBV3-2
CASSQDRGVGYTF
TGTGCCAGCAGCCAAGACCGGGGGGTAGGCTACACCTTC
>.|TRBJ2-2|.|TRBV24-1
CATSDSGGGTGELFF
TGTGCCACCAGTGACTCGGGGGGCGGAACCGGGGAGCTGTTTTTT
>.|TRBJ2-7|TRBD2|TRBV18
CASSPPPPAGGKEQYF
TGTGCCAGCTCACCACCCCCCCCAGCGGGGGGGAAAGAGCAGTACTTC
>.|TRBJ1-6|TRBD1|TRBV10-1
CASSEWTGENSPLHF
TGCGCCAGCAGTGAGTGGACAGGGGAAAATTCACCCCTCCACTTT
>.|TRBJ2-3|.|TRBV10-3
CAISDPGRGTDTQYF
TGTGCCATCAGTGACCCGGGACGAGGCACAGATACGCAGTATTTT
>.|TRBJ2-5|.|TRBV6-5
CASGTQGRRGETQYF
TGTGCCAGCGGAACACAGGGGAGGAGGGGGGAGACCCAGTACTTC
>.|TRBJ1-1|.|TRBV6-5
CASSPLGNTEAFF
TGTGCCAGCAGTCCACTGGGGAACACTGAAGCTTTCTTT
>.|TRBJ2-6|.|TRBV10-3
CAISQGRGSGANVLTF
TGTGCCATCTCGCAGGGCAGGGGCTCTGGGGCCAACGTCCTGACTTTC
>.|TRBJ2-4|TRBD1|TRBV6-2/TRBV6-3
CASSYRGQGKNIQYF
TGTGCCAGCAGTTATAGGGGACAGGGAAAAAACATTCAGTACTTC
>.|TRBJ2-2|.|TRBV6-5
CASSPLDGTGELFF
TGTGCCAGCAGTCCCCTGGACGGCACCGGGGAGCTGTTTTTT
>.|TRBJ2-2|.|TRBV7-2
CASSLTGVLSTGELFF
TGTGCCAGCAGCTTAACGGGGGTCTTGAGCACCGGGGAGCTGTTTTTT
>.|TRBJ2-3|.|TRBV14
CASSLGGTQYF
TGTGCCAGCAGCCTAGGAGGTACGCAGTATTTT
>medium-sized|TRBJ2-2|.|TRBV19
CASIRGNTGELFF
TGTGCCAGTATTAGAGGGAACACCGGGGAGCTGTTTTTT
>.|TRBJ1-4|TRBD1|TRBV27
CASSPQGDEKLFF
TGTGCCAGCAGTCCACAGGGGGATGAAAAACTGTTTTTT
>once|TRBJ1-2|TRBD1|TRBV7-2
CASSNQGRGHGYTF
TGTGCCAGCAGCAACCAGGGGAGGGGGCACGGCTACACCTTC
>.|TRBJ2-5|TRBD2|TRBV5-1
CASSDGLVGERETQYF
TGCGCCAGCAGCGATGGACTAGTCGGGGAAAGGGAGACCCAGTACTTC